The rows below give T cell receptor beta chains drawn from one sample of a study of blood T cells in healthy people across ages. Using its own MiXCR run on the 5' RACE reads, TCRdb lists one record per CDR3 protein. The repertoire holds 700,000 or so distinct CDR3 sequences, with approximately 22% as singletons. The material sequenced was blood. The receptors come from a man between 65 and 80 years old in good health. Both conserved end residues are part of each CDR3. Each record gives: clone size, V gene, CDR3 length, J gene, D gene, CDR3 protein, CDR3 DNA. The D gene is left open where the match is weak. Size values are once, few and many counts, or a class for expanded clones, and some rows have none.

abundance: .
v_gene: TRBV21-1
len: 19
j_gene: TRBJ2-6
d_gene: .
CDR3aa: CASSKEGLAEHSGANVLTF
CDR3nt: TGTGCCAGCAGCAAAGAGGGGCTAGCGGAACACTCTGGGGCCAACGTCCTGACTTTC

abundance: .
v_gene: TRBV3-1
len: 19
j_gene: TRBJ2-1
d_gene: .
CDR3aa: CASSQELRVRAGVYNEQFF
CDR3nt: TGTGCCAGCAGCCAAGAACTAAGGGTCCGGGCCGGCGTGTACAATGAGCAGTTCTTC

abundance: .
v_gene: TRBV20-1
len: 11
j_gene: TRBJ1-2
d_gene: .
CDR3aa: CSADLSYGYTF
CDR3nt: TGCAGTGCGGATTTGTCCTATGGCTACACCTTC

abundance: .
v_gene: TRBV20-1
len: 12
j_gene: TRBJ2-1
d_gene: .
CDR3aa: CSARDSRLGQFF
CDR3nt: TGCAGTGCTAGAGATAGTAGGCTTGGGCAGTTCTTC

abundance: many
v_gene: TRBV12-3/TRBV12-4
len: 17
j_gene: TRBJ2-6
d_gene: .
CDR3aa: CASSFLRNRAGANVLTF
CDR3nt: TGTGCCAGCAGTTTTCTACGGAACAGGGCTGGGGCCAACGTCCTGACTTTC

abundance: .
v_gene: TRBV20-1
len: 17
j_gene: TRBJ2-7
d_gene: TRBD2
CDR3aa: CSASGSSGRLSSYEQYF
CDR3nt: TGCAGTGCTAGCGGGTCTAGCGGGAGGCTCAGCTCCTACGAGCAGTACTTC

abundance: .
v_gene: TRBV27
len: 13
j_gene: TRBJ2-3
d_gene: .
CDR3aa: CASRGQPTDTQYF
CDR3nt: TGTGCCAGCAGAGGACAACCCACAGATACGCAGTATTTT

abundance: .
v_gene: TRBV4-2
len: 15
j_gene: TRBJ2-1
d_gene: .
CDR3aa: CASSQVSGGGNEQFF
CDR3nt: TGTGCCAGCAGCCAAGTTTCCGGGGGAGGCAATGAGCAGTTCTTC

abundance: few
v_gene: TRBV4-3
len: 15
j_gene: TRBJ2-1
d_gene: TRBD2
CDR3aa: CASSQDRGTTDEQFF
CDR3nt: TGCGCCAGCAGCCAAGATCGGGGGACTACGGATGAGCAGTTCTTC

abundance: .
v_gene: TRBV4-1
len: 16
j_gene: TRBJ2-5
d_gene: .
CDR3aa: CASSQDGALVAETQYF
CDR3nt: TGCGCCAGCAGCCAAGACGGAGCCTTAGTAGCAGAGACCCAGTACTTC

abundance: .
v_gene: TRBV5-1
len: 13
j_gene: TRBJ2-3
d_gene: .
CDR3aa: CASRNGAADTQYF
CDR3nt: TGCGCCAGCAGAAATGGGGCGGCAGATACGCAGTATTTT

abundance: few
v_gene: TRBV6-6
len: 14
j_gene: TRBJ2-5
d_gene: .
CDR3aa: CASSYRANKETQYF
CDR3nt: TGTGCCAGCAGTTACAGAGCTAATAAAGAGACCCAGTACTTC